The source of this T cell receptor (beta chain) is a study of cytomegalovirus exposure and HLA in healthy donors. On the study more broadly: Earlier, almost 120 million unique TCR beta sequences were recovered from roughly 170 million T cells by an analysis.

A multiplex PCR was run with 60 Vbeta primers and 13 Jbeta primers. Assay used: immunoSEQ multiplex PCR; TCRdb lists only in-frame clones, some missing. Here the sample spans some 180,000 clones, approximately 70% being singletons. On this clone itself: Its antigen is still unknown. One end of the junction fails to match germline, which may point to a read error.

Germline lookup yields CDR1 SSHAT and CDR2 FNYEAQ (reference sequence). The CDR3 length is 19 residues. Whole-study findings and limits: Data from an earlier analysis indicated that most TCR beta V segments were productive either about 87% or about 30% of the time. Presence/absence analyses took donor sequencing depth as roughly uniform.

The sample was PBMCs. This TCR derives from a woman aged 18-29 years in good health and CMV-seropositive. The gene calls are TRBV7-7 and TRBJ2-3; 14 bases are a match to TRBD2. CDR3 nucleotide sequence: TGTGCTAGCAGCTTGGGGACTAGCGGGGGCACCGGGGGCACAGATACGCAGTATTTT. It specifies CASSLGTSGGTGGTDTQYF.